The 24 T cell receptor beta chains below all came from one sample that was sequenced in a study of PD-L1 blockade in urothelial cancer. Assay used: immunoSEQ multiplex PCR; TCRdb lists only in-frame clones, some missing. The table includes 45,000 to 60,000 clones, around 90% detected once. The sample's time point: peripheral blood 6 weeks after treatment start. The input for sequencing was PBMCs, taken around atezolizumab (anti-PD-L1) treatment. These receptors came from a man aged 55 to 70 with urothelial cancer.

The chain uses TRBV5-1 and TRBJ2-5, with D uncertain. Germline values: CDR1 SGHRS, CDR2 YFSETQ. This CDR3 is built from 14 residues. V was pared by 4 bases and J by 4 bases, with 14 bases between. In nucleotides, the CDR3 is TGCGCCAGCAGCCTGAATCCGGGTTCAGAGACCCAGTACTTC. It translates to CASSLNPGSETQYF.

The CDR3 here is CARSFDEGGELFF. CDR3 DNA: TGTGCCAGAAGCTTTGACGAGGGCGGGGAGCTGTTTTTT. The chain carries TRBV5-3 and TRBJ2-2; D possibly corresponds to TRBD2 (5 bases). TRBV5-3 is an ORF, and what it does is uncertain. This CDR3 spans 13 amino acids. Trimming removed 2 bases from V and 7 bases from J, with 9 bases in between.

J is TRBJ2-6 and V is TRBV5-4; D uncertain. The V gene's germline CDR1 is SGHNT and CDR2 YYREEE (reference sequence). The CDR3 is 15 residues long. Trimming removed 1 base at V and 0 bases at J, with 5 bases between. The CDR3: CASSLLGSGANVLTF. The CDR3 coding sequence is TGTGCCAGCAGCTTGCTCGGCTCTGGGGCCAACGTCCTGACTTTC.

J is TRBJ1-2 and V is TRBV29-1; no clear D gene. CDR3 length equals 17 residues. The V gene lost 0 bases and the J gene lost 3 bases, with 20 bases spanning the gap. Germline V gives CDR1 SQVTM, CDR2 ANQGSEA. The CDR3 loop reads CSVEERRNSFDYYGYTF. The CDR3 nucleotides are TGCAGCGTTGAAGAACGGAGGAATTCTTTTGACTACTATGGCTACACCTTC.

The J gene is TRBJ2-2, the V gene TRBV2; 12 positions match TRBD1. V shed 5 bases and J 5 bases; nucleotides not matched to a gene: 3. The CDR3 has 15 residues. Looked up from germline, CDR1 is SNHLY and CDR2 is FYNNEI. The CDR3 DNA is TGTGCCAGCAGTCAGGGACAGGGGGCTACCGGGGAGCTGTTTTTT. This sequence encodes CASSQGQGATGELFF.

The chain employs TRBV28 and TRBJ2-5; 7 bases line up with TRBD1. V was pared by 5 bases and J by 4 bases, with 7 bases of the junction left unmatched. This CDR3 has 14 amino acids. In germline, CDR1 is MDHEN, CDR2 SYDVKM. This CDR3 reads CASSTPTGLETQYF. The CDR3 nucleotides read TGTGCCAGCAGTACACCGACAGGGTTAGAGACCCAGTACTTC.

V and J are TRBV6-6 and TRBJ2-1, with TRBD2 matching 7 bases. This CDR3 contains 13 residues. The V gene's germline CDR1 is MNHNY and CDR2 SVGAGI (reference sequence). This CDR3 reads CATGGPPLNEQFF. CDR3 DNA: TGTGCAACGGGGGGTCCCCCTCTCAATGAGCAGTTCTTC.

V is TRBV4-1 and J is TRBJ2-3; 8 nucleotides agree with TRBD1. Germline CDR1 reads MGHRA; CDR2 reads YSYEKL. The V gene end was trimmed by 1 base and the J gene end by 6 bases; junction bases not matched to a gene: 6. This CDR3 spans 15 amino acids. The CDR3 sequence: CASSQGPGGRDTQYF. CDR3 coding DNA: TGCGCCAGCAGCCAAGGCCCAGGGGGCAGGGATACGCAGTATTTT.

The chain is built from TRBV7-9 and TRBJ2-7; 8 positions agree with TRBD2. CDR3 length: 15 residues. Per germline, CDR1 SEHNR and CDR2 FQNEAQ (reference sequence). The junction had 5 bases not matched to a gene; V was cut back by 3 bases and J by 1 base. The DNA of the CDR3 is TGTGCCAGCAGCTTCCCCGGGGGGGTTTCCTACGAGCAGTACTTC. This codes for CASSFPGGVSYEQYF.

This clone was picked up one time. This chain connects TRBV27 to TRBJ1-5; weak D call: TRBD1 (6 bases). The CDR3 has 16 amino acids. Trimming removed 0 bases at V and 1 base at J, with 10 bases between. The germline V gene encodes CDR1 MNHEY and CDR2 SMNVEV (reference sequence). DNA for the CDR3: TGTGCCAGCAGTTTATCGGCGCAGGGGAGCAATCAGCCCCAGCATTTT. It encodes CASSLSAQGSNQPQHF.

The rearrangement joins TRBV2 to TRBJ2-4; 12 nucleotides agree with TRBD1. The CDR3 is 14 residues long. V shed 5 bases and J 7 bases; nucleotides not matched to a gene: 3. Germline V gene sequence: CDR1 SNHLY, CDR2 FYNNEI. The CDR3 region has the DNA TGTGCCAGCAGTACGGGACAGGGGGCTAACATTCAGTACTTC. This translates into CASSTGQGANIQYF.

The genes are TRBV5-1 and TRBJ2-1; 8 nucleotides agree with TRBD2. V was pared by 3 bases and J by 5 bases, with 16 bases of the junction left unmatched. CDR1 SGHRS and CDR2 YFSETQ come from the germline V gene. CDR3 length: 18 amino acids. In nucleotides, the CDR3 is TGCGCCAGCAGCTCTGTTCCCGGCGGGGGGTGGAGGGACAATGAGCAGTTCTTC. This sequence encodes CASSSVPGGGWRDNEQFF.

This clone was recorded only once. V usage is TRBV5-8 and J usage is TRBJ1-5, with D unresolved. V was cut by 2 bases and J by 0 bases, with 9 bases left in between. Germline V gives CDR1 SGHTS, CDR2 YDEGEE. This CDR3 is built from 15 residues. Here the CDR3 reads CASSFQDYSNQPQHF. The CDR3 nucleotides read TGTGCCAGCAGCTTTCAGGATTATAGCAATCAGCCCCAGCATTTT.

This clone was observed a few times. The chain recombines TRBV21-1 with TRBJ1-5; the tabulated D call, TRBD1, remains unverified against the DNA. TRBV21-1 is described as a pseudogene. There are 15 residues in the CDR3. CDR3: CASSEAGVKTQPQHF. DNA for the CDR3: TGTGCCAGCAGCGAGGCAGGGGTTAAGACTCAGCCCCAGCATTTT.

The chain links TRBV21-1 to TRBJ2-5; the table calls TRBD1, which could not be checked here. TRBV21-1 is annotated as a pseudogene. This CDR3 comprises 11 residues. The DNA of the CDR3 is TGTGCCAGCAGCGGACAGAAGGCCCAGTACTTC. It encodes CASSGQKAQYF.

This clone appeared a single time. J is TRBJ1-3 and V is TRBV15; weak D call: TRBD1 (5 bases). Germline V CDR1 and CDR2: LNHNV, YYDKDF (reference sequence). V lost 0 bases, J lost 4 bases, and 25 bases lay in between. The CDR3 spans 20 residues. The DNA of the CDR3 is TGTGCCACCAGCAGAGAGTATGGCGGGACGGTCGGAGTAAGGGGAAACACCATATATTTT. It is translated as CATSREYGGTVGVRGNTIYF.

V and J are TRBV7-3 and TRBJ2-1; a weak D match, TRBD1 (6 bases). V lost 2 bases and J lost 0, with 20 bases in between. This CDR3 has 19 residues. Germline-derived CDR1 and CDR2 are SGHTA and FQGTGA. The CDR3 DNA reads as TGTGCCAGCAGCTTACAGCCGAGGACAGACTTATCCTCCTACAATGAGCAGTTCTTC. This sequence encodes CASSLQPRTDLSSYNEQFF.

On this clone: This CDR3 is also generated by other DNA sequences in the sample. This sequence joins TRBV19 and TRBJ2-3; maybe TRBD1 (6 bases). With 2 bases removed from V and 4 bases from J, the gap between germline ends came to 10 bases. Germline loops: CDR1 LNHDA, CDR2 SQIVND (reference sequence). The CDR3 is 14 residues long. CDR3 DNA sequence: TGTGCCAGTAGTATAAGGCAGGGGTCAGATACGCAGTATTTT. Amino acids: CASSIRQGSDTQYF.

This chain joins TRBV29-1 and TRBJ2-1, with a tentative D call TRBD2 (6 bases). V was shortened by 2 bases and J by 10 bases, with 27 bases between the two germline ends. The CDR3 consists of 17 residues. CDR1 SQVTM and CDR2 ANQGSEA come from the germline V gene. This CDR3 reads CSVENQSGGRGRSEQFF. For the CDR3, the DNA is TGCAGCGTTGAAAACCAGTCGGGTGGGAGAGGGAGGAGCGAGCAGTTCTTC.

The chain carries TRBV10-3 and TRBJ2-7, with a possible D match to TRBD2 (5 bases). The CDR3 spans 15 residues. V shed 2 bases and J shed 7 bases, with 18 bases lying between them. CDR1 is ENHRY and CDR2 is SYGVKD in the germline V gene. CDR3 amino acids: CAISEVSGGPGEQYF. In DNA, the CDR3 is TGTGCCATCAGTGAGGTAAGCGGCGGACCAGGAGAGCAGTACTTC.

This clone appeared once. The CDR3 DNA is TGCGCCAGCAGCTCGTTCAGGGGTGGCACCGGGGAGCTGTTTTTT. Amino acids: CASSSFRGGTGELFF. The gene calls are TRBV4-1 and TRBJ2-2, with a possible D match to TRBD1 (6 bases). Germline loops: CDR1 MGHRA, CDR2 YSYEKL. Trimming left V 5 bases short and J 4 bases short, with 14 bases between. This CDR3 contains 15 residues.

This clone turned up a few times. This chain links TRBV30 with TRBJ2-6, with a weak D call TRBD2 (5 bases). The CDR3 covers 14 residues. Trimming stripped 5 bases from V and 1 base from J, with 9 bases between. Germline lookup yields CDR1 GTSNPN and CDR2 SVGIG (reference sequence). The CDR3 region has the DNA TGTGCCTGGCAGTCGGGGTCTGGGGCCAACGTCCTGACTTTC. Amino acid sequence: CAWQSGSGANVLTF.

This clone occurred once. This chain uses TRBV25-1 with TRBJ1-6; the D is unclear. From germline, CDR1 is MGHDK and CDR2 SYGVNS. V lost 7 bases to trimming and J lost 0 bases, with 4 bases between them. This CDR3 has 13 amino acids. The CDR3, as DNA: TGTGCCAGCACGAGCTCCTATAATTCACCCCTCCACTTT. Translating gives CASTSSYNSPLHF.

The CDR3 spells CASSPTPQGVAKNIQYF. The CDR3 bases are TGTGCCAGTAGTCCCACCCCACAGGGGGTAGCCAAAAACATTCAGTACTTC. The chain has TRBV19 and TRBJ2-4; 8 bases are shared with TRBD1. The germline gives CDR1 LNHDA, CDR2 SQIVND (reference sequence). V was pared by 5 bases and J by 0 bases, with 9 bases of the junction left unmatched. The CDR3 consists of 17 residues.